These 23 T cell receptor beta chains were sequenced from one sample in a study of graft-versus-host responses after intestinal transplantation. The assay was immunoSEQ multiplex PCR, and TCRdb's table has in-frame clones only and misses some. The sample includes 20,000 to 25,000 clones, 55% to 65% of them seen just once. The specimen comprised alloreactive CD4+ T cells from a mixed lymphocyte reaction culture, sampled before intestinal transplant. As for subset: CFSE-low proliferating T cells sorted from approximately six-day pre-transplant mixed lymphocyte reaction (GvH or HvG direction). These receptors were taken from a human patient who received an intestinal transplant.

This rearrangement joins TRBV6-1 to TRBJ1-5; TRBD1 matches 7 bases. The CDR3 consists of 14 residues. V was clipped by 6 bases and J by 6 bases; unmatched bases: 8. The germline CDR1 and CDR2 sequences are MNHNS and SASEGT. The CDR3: CASSHTGAVQPQHF. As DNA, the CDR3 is TGTGCCAGCAGCCATACAGGGGCGGTTCAGCCCCAGCATTTT.

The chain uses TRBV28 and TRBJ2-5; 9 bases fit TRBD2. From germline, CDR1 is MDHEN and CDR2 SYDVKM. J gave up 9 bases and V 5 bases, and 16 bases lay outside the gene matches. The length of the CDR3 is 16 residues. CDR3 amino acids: CASSRQRAGGPRAQYF. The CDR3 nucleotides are TGTGCCAGCAGTAGACAAAGAGCGGGGGGACCAAGGGCCCAGTACTTC.

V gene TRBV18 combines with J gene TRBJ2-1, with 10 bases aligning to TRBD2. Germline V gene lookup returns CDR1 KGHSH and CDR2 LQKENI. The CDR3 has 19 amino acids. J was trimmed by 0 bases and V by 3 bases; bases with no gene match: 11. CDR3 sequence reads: CASSPQEVASGSSYNEQFF. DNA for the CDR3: TGTGCCAGCTCACCCCAAGAGGTGGCTAGCGGGAGCTCCTACAATGAGCAGTTCTTC.

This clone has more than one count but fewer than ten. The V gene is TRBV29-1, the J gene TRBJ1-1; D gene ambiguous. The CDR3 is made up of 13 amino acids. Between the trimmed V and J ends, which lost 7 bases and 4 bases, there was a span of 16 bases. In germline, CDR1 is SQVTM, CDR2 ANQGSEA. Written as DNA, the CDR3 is TGCAGCGCCGGAATGGGTCGAGGCACTGAAGCTTTCTTT. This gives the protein CSAGMGRGTEAFF.

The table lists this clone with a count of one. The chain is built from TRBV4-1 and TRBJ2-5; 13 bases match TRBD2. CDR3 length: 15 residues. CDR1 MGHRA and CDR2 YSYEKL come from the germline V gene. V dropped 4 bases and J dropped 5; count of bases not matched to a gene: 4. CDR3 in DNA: TGCGCCAGCAGCCGAGGACTAGCGGGGGTGGAGACCCAGTACTTC. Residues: CASSRGLAGVETQYF.

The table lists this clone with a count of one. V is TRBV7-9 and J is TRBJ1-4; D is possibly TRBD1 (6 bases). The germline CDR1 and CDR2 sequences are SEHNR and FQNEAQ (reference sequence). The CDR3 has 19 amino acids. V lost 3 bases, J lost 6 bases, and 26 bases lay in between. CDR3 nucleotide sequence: TGTGCCAGCAGCTTCGTGGGGGGGGGCGCGGGAGGTGAAGATGAAAAACTGTTTTTT. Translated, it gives CASSFVGGGAGGEDEKLFF.

The CDR3 region has the DNA TGTGCCAGCAGCCCCGGACTAGCGGGGAGCGCGAACACCGGGGAGCTGTTTTTT. It specifies CASSPGLAGSANTGELFF. V gene TRBV7-2 combines with J gene TRBJ2-2, with 12 bases matching TRBD2. This CDR3 region has 18 residues. The germline V gene has CDR1 SGHTA and CDR2 FQGNSA. The V segment lost 5 bases and the J segment 0 bases; nucleotides outside the gene matches: 7.

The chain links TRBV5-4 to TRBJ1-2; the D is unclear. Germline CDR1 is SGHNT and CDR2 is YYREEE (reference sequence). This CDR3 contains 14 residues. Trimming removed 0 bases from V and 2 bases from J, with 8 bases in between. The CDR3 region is CASSLAQRNYGYTF. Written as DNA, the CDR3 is TGTGCCAGCAGCTTGGCGCAGAGGAACTATGGCTACACCTTC.

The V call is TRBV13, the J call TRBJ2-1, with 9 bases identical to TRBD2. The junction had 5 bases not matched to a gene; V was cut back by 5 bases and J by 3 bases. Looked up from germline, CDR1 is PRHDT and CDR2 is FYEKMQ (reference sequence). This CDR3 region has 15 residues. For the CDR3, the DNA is TGTGCCAGCAGCCAGACTAGCGGATACTACAATGAGCAGTTCTTC. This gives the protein CASSQTSGYYNEQFF.

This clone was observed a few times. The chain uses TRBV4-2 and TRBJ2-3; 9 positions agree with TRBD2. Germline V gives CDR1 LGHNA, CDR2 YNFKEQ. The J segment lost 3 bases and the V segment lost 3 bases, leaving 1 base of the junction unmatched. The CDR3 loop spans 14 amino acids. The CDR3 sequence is CASSQAGGTDTQYF. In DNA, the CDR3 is TGTGCCAGCAGCCAGGCGGGAGGGACAGATACGCAGTATTTT.

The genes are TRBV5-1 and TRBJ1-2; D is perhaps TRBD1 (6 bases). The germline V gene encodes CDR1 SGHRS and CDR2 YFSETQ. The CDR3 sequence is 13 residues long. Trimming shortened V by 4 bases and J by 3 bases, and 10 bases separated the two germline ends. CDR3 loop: CASSPRTDYGYTF. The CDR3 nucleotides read TGCGCCAGCAGCCCTCGGACAGACTATGGCTACACCTTC.

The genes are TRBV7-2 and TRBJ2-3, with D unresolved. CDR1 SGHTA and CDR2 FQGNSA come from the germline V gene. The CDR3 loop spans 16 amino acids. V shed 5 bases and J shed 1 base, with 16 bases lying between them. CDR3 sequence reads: CASSPKAVRGTDTQYF. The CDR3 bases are TGTGCCAGCAGCCCTAAAGCTGTCCGGGGCACAGATACGCAGTATTTT.

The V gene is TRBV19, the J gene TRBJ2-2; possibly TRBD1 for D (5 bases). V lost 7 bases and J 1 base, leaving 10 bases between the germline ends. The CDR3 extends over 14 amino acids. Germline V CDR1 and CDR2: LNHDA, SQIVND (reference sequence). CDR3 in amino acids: CASTVQENTGELFF. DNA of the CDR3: TGTGCCAGTACTGTACAGGAGAACACCGGGGAGCTGTTTTTT.

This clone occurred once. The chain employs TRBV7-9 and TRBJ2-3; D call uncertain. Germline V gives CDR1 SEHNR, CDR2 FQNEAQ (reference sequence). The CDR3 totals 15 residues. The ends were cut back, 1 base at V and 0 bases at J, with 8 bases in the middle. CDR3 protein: CASSLDGKSTDTQYF. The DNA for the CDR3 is TGTGCCAGCAGCTTAGATGGCAAAAGCACAGATACGCAGTATTTT.

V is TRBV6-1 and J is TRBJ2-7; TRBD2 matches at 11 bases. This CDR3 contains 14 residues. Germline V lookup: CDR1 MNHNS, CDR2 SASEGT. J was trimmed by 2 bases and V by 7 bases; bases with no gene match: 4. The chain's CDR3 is CASNLAGGPYEQYF. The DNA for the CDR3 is TGTGCCAGCAACTTAGCGGGAGGGCCCTACGAGCAGTACTTC.

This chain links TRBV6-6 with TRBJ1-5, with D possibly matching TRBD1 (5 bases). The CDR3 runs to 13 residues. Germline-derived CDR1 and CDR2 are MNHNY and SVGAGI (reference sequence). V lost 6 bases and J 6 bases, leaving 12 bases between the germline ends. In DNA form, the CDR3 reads TGTGCCAGCAGATTATTAGGGGTTCAGCCCCAGCATTTT. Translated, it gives CASRLLGVQPQHF.

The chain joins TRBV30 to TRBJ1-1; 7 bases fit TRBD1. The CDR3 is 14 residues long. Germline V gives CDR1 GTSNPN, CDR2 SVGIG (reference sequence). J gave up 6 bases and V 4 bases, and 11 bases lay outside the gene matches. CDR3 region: CAWTRQGVWPEAFF. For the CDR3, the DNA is TGTGCCTGGACCCGACAGGGCGTGTGGCCTGAAGCTTTCTTT.

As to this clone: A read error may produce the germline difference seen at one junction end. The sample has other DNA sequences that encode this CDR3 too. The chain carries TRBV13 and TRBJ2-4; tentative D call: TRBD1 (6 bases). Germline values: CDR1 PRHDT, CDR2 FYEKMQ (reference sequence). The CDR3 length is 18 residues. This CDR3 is CASSLRNRVGVAKNIQYF. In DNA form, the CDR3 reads TGTGCTAGCAGCTTAAGAAACAGGGTCGGGGTAGCCAAAAACATTCAGTACTTC.

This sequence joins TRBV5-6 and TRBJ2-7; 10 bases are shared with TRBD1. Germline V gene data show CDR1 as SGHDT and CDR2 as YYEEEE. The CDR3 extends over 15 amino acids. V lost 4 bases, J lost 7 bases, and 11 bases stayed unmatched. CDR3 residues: CASSSGTGVFREQYF. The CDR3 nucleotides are TGTGCCAGCAGCAGTGGGACAGGGGTATTCCGGGAGCAGTACTTC.

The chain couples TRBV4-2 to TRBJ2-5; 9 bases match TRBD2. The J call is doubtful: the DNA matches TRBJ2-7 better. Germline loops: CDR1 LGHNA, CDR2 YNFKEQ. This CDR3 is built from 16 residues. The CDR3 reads CASSQGSASGIYEQYF. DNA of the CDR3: TGTGCCAGCAGCCAAGGGTCCGCTAGCGGGATCTACGAGCAGTACTTC.

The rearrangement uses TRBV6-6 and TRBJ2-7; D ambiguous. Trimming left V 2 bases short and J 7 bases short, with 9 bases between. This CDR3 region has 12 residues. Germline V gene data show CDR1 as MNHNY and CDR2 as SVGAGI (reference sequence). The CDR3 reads CASSYALREQYF. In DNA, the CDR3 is TGTGCCAGCAGTTACGCCCTCCGGGAGCAGTACTTC.

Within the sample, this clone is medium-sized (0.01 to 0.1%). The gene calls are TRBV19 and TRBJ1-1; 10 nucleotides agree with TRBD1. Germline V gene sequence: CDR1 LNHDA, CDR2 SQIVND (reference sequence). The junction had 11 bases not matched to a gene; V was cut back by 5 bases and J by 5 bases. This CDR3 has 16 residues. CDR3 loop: CASSSLRGQGNTEAFF. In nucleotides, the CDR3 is TGTGCCAGTAGTTCTCTCCGGGGACAGGGGAATACTGAAGCTTTCTTT.

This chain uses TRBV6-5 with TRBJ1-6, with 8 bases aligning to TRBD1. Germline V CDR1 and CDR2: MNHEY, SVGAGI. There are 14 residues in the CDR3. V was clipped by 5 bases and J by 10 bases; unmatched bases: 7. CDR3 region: CASSRQGLRSPLHF. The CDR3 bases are TGTGCCAGCAGTCGACAGGGGTTGAGGTCACCCCTCCACTTT.